This T cell receptor (beta chain) stems from a study of blood T cells in healthy people across ages. General observations from the study: Among long-lived donors, naive CD4+ cells were more numerous and diversity higher than in aged donors. The authors considered diversity estimates from one million T cells to be underestimates.

Then a second PCR, running about 6 to 12 cycles, was carried out with a sample-barcoded 5' primer and a J-beta primer mix. MiXCR, applied by TCRdb to the 5' RACE reads, yields one record per CDR3 protein. The profile shows some 790,000 distinct CDR3 sequences, around 28% of them singletons. This clonotype appeared a few times. Antigen specificity is unknown. Ranging in age from about 6 to 95, the donors were healthy Caucasian individuals from Russia. Peripheral blood was drawn, roughly 10 milliliters per donor. Sequencing was done on a sample of blood. The receptor's source is a woman over 75 in good health.

CDR3 nucleotides: TGTGCCAGCAGCATGGACAGGGGTTATAGCAATCAGCCCCAGCATTTT. Translated: CASSMDRGYSNQPQHF. The V and J genes are TRBV12-3 or TRBV12-4 and TRBJ1-5, with 9 nucleotides matching TRBD1. Germline trimming cut 6 bases from V and 0 bases from J; bases unmatched to any gene: 6. The CDR3 has 16 residues.